This entry lists 11 T cell receptor beta chains sequenced from one sample in a study of OX40 agonist ivuxolimab in advanced cancers. Measured with immunoSEQ multiplex PCR; TCRdb has only the in-frame clones, and not every one. Here the sample spans about 75,000 clones, roughly 85% being singletons. This material consisted of CD4+ or CD8+ T cells sorted from blood, taken in a trial of the OX40 agonist ivuxolimab. All receptors come from an adult with an advanced solid tumor such as melanoma, head and neck, liver or kidney cancer.

V usage is TRBV5-1 and J usage is TRBJ2-7; TRBD1 or TRBD2 may be the D gene (5 bases each). Trimming removed 4 bases from V and 3 bases from J, with 8 bases in between. From germline, CDR1 is SGHRS and CDR2 YFSETQ. This CDR3 is built from 12 residues. The CDR3: CASSRDGYEQYF. CDR3 DNA sequence: TGCGCCAGCAGCAGGGACGGCTACGAGCAGTACTTC.

The chain recombines TRBV5-1 with TRBJ1-2; no reliable D call. There are 15 residues in the CDR3. The germline V and J ends were trimmed by 0 bases and 4 bases, with 13 bases remaining between them. CDR1 SGHRS and CDR2 YFSETQ come from the germline V gene. The CDR3 nucleotides are TGCGCCAGCAGCTTGGACCTGGAAATAGGCTATGGCTACACCTTC. This encodes CASSLDLEIGYGYTF.

V gene TRBV6-5 combines with J gene TRBJ2-5; D may match TRBD1 or TRBD2 (5 bases each). Germline CDR1 MNHEY, CDR2 SVGAGI. The V end lost 5 bases, the J end lost 1 base, and 14 bases lay between the germline ends. The length of the CDR3 is 15 residues. The CDR3 nucleotides are TGTGCCAGCAGTCGGGACCAGCCACCCCAAGAGACCCAGTACTTC. It translates to CASSRDQPPQETQYF.

The chain has TRBV18 and TRBJ2-7, with 9 bases lining up with TRBD2. Trimming took 2 bases from V and 1 from J; bases not matched to a gene: 0. The V gene's germline CDR1 is KGHSH and CDR2 LQKENI. The CDR3 loop spans 14 amino acids. Written as DNA, the CDR3 is TGTGCCAGCTCACCAGCGGGAGGGTCCTACGAGCAGTACTTC. It is translated as CASSPAGGSYEQYF.

The chain employs TRBV29-1 and TRBJ2-1; D perhaps matches TRBD1 (5 bases). The V gene's germline CDR1 is SQVTM and CDR2 ANQGSEA. Deletions cut 3 bases from V and 6 bases from J, with 12 bases between. The CDR3 loop spans 13 amino acids. In nucleotides, the CDR3 is TGCAGCGTTGAGAGACAGCGAGGCAATGAGCAGTTCTTC. Its translation: CSVERQRGNEQFF.

The rearrangement uses TRBV2 and TRBJ2-3; tentative D call: TRBD1 (6 bases). The CDR3 totals 12 residues. The germline gives CDR1 SNHLY, CDR2 FYNNEI. The V gene lost 7 bases and the J gene lost 9 bases, with 14 bases spanning the gap. The CDR3 here is CASTNYRETQYF. The CDR3 nucleotides are TGTGCCAGCACGAACTACAGGGAAACGCAGTATTTT. The whole variable domain, remainder taken from reference TRBV2 and TRBJ2-3, is EPEVTQTPSHQVTQMGQEVILRCVPISNHLYFYWYRQILGQKVEFLVSFYNNEISEKSEIFDDQFSVERPDGSNFTLKIRSTKLEDSAMYFCASTNYRETQYFGPGTRLTVL.

This chain's CDR3 is CASSSHSGSAGNEQFF. In nucleotides, the CDR3 is TGTGCCAGCAGCTCACATAGCGGGAGCGCTGGCAATGAGCAGTTCTTC. This chain uses TRBV7-9 with TRBJ2-1; 9 bases match TRBD2. CDR1 is SEHNR and CDR2 is FQNEAQ in the germline V gene (reference sequence). The CDR3 is made up of 16 amino acids. J gave up 6 bases and V 4 bases, and 10 bases lay outside the gene matches. Looking up the rest from reference TRBV7-9 and TRBJ2-1 gives the full variable domain: DTGVSQNPRHKITKRGQNVTFRCDPISEHNRLYWYRQTLGQGPEFLTYFQNEAQLEKSRLLSDRFSAERPKGSFSTLEIQRTEQGDSAMYLCASSSHSGSAGNEQFFGPGTRLTVL.

The CDR3 nucleotides read TGTGCCACCAGCATTTACAGGACAGGGGAGTCACCCCTCCACTTT. It translates to CATSIYRTGESPLHF. The V gene is TRBV15, the J gene TRBJ1-6; 9 bases agree with TRBD1. With 4 bases clipped from V and 10 bases from J, the junction kept 8 bases outside the gene matches. Per germline, CDR1 LNHNV and CDR2 YYDKDF (reference sequence). The CDR3 loop spans 15 amino acids.

This CDR3 is CASSPLTENTEAFF. CDR3 nucleotide sequence: TGTGCCAGCAGCCCCCTGACAGAGAACACTGAAGCTTTCTTT. The chain employs TRBV5-6 and TRBJ1-1, with a weak D call TRBD1 (5 bases). The CDR3 is 14 amino acids. V lost 4 bases, J lost 1 base, and 11 bases lay in between. Germline V gene sequence: CDR1 SGHDT, CDR2 YYEEEE.

V usage is TRBV19 and J usage is TRBJ2-2; perhaps TRBD2 as D (5 bases). The CDR3 runs 15 residues. V was trimmed by 4 bases and J by 4 bases, leaving 13 bases between them. The germline CDR1 and CDR2 sequences are LNHDA and SQIVND (reference sequence). The CDR3 is CASSKAGISTGELFF. In DNA form, the CDR3 reads TGTGCCAGTAGTAAGGCGGGTATTAGCACCGGGGAGCTGTTTTTT.

The chain employs TRBV19 and TRBJ1-2; 7 nucleotides line up with TRBD1. Germline-derived CDR1 and CDR2 are LNHDA and SQIVND (reference sequence). The CDR3 is 12 residues long. Losses at the gene ends were 9 bases for V and 8 bases for J; bases not matched to a gene: 9. CDR3 amino acids: CASQATGSGYTF. DNA for the CDR3: TGTGCCAGCCAAGCGACAGGGAGCGGCTACACCTTC. The whole variable domain, filled in from reference TRBV19 and TRBJ1-2, reads DGGITQSPKYLFRKEGQNVTLSCEQNLNHDAMYWYRQDPGQGLRLIYYSQIVNDFQKGDIAEGYSVSREKKESFPLTVTSAQKNPTAFYLCASQATGSGYTFGSGTRLTVV.